Listed below are T cell receptor beta chains from one sample, sequenced in a study of blood T cell repertoires in COVID-19. Profiling relied on immunoSEQ multiplex PCR, and the TCRdb table lists in-frame clones only, not all of them. This table has 250,000 to 300,000 clones, 80% to 90% appearing once. The sample comprised peripheral blood. The source is a woman in her 30s with COVID-19, enrolled during active disease. Both conserved end residues are part of each CDR3. A D gene is named only where the DNA matches it firmly. Some rows have no size entry. The others give once, few or many, or a class for an expanded clone.

clone size	D gene	V gene	J gene	CDR3 protein	CDR3 DNA
-	-	TRBV19	TRBJ1-5	CASSIGGGSNQPQHF	TGTGCCAGTAGTATCGGGGGTGGATCCAATCAGCCCCAGCATTTT
-	TRBD1	TRBV5-1	TRBJ2-7	CASKKQGSVDEQYF	TGCGCCAGCAAAAAACAGGGGAGTGTGGACGAGCAGTACTTC
-	TRBD2	TRBV6-2/TRBV6-3	TRBJ2-7	CASSYSGGAAYEQYF	TGTGCCAGCAGTTACAGCGGGGGGGCGGCCTACGAGCAGTACTTC
-	TRBD1	TRBV28	TRBJ1-2	CASSSVQGDGYTF	TGTGCCAGCAGCTCGGTACAGGGGGATGGCTACACCTTC
-	TRBD1	TRBV6-5	TRBJ2-7	CASSTGGWEQYF	TGTGCCAGCAGTACAGGGGGTTGGGAGCAGTACTTC
few	-	TRBV5-8	TRBJ1-5	CASSKPGGSMFQPQHF	TGTGCCAGCAGCAAACCGGGGGGAAGCATGTTCCAGCCCCAGCATTTT
-	-	TRBV5-5	TRBJ2-3	CASSQTSDTQYF	TGTGCCAGCAGCCAGACATCCGATACGCAGTATTTT
once	-	TRBV2	TRBJ1-2	CASRYTGNGYTF	TGTGCCAGCAGGTATACAGGGAATGGCTACACCTTC
-	TRBD1	TRBV6-1	TRBJ1-5	CASSDRGLDQPQHF	TGTGCCAGCAGTGACAGGGGGCTGGATCAGCCCCAGCATTTT
-	-	TRBV7-8	TRBJ1-1	CASSFWQGSYTEAFF	TGTGCCAGCAGCTTTTGGCAGGGAAGTTACACTGAAGCTTTCTTT
-	-	TRBV19	TRBJ1-1	CASSISLWGTNTEAFF	TGTGCCAGTAGTATCTCACTCTGGGGCACGAACACTGAAGCTTTCTTT
once	-	TRBV24-1	TRBJ2-2	CATREGDMNTGELFF	TGTGCCACCAGGGAAGGGGATATGAACACCGGGGAGCTGTTTTTT
-	TRBD1	TRBV28	TRBJ1-5	CASSHTGQVNQPQHF	TGTGCCAGCAGTCACACAGGACAGGTTAATCAGCCCCAGCATTTT
-	-	TRBV5-5	TRBJ1-5	CASSLTPPVGNQPQHF	TGTGCCAGCAGCTTGACCCCTCCGGTGGGCAATCAGCCCCAGCATTTT
-	-	TRBV5-1	TRBJ2-1	CASSLAGFQSHNEQFF	TGCGCCAGCAGCTTGGCCGGGTTTCAAAGCCACAATGAGCAGTTCTTC
-	-	TRBV5-4	TRBJ1-3	CASSLQGTGNTIYF	TGTGCCAGCAGCTTGCAGGGTACTGGAAACACCATATATTTT
-	TRBD2	TRBV19	TRBJ2-1	CASSRNGGTSDEQFF	TGTGCCAGTAGTCGTAACGGTGGGACTAGCGATGAGCAGTTCTTC
-	-	TRBV4-1	TRBJ1-4	CASSLSGLEEKLFF	TGCGCCAGCAGCCTGTCGGGACTTGAGGAAAAACTGTTTTTT
-	TRBD1	TRBV28	TRBJ2-1	CASSSRTGVAEQFF	TGTGCCAGCAGTTCCCGGACAGGGGTCGCTGAGCAGTTCTTC
-	TRBD1	TRBV7-2	TRBJ2-7	CASSLWTGAYEQYF	TGTGCCAGCAGCTTATGGACAGGGGCCTACGAGCAGTACTTC
-	-	TRBV9	TRBJ1-1	CASSAGSGGLTEAFF	TGTGCCAGCAGCGCAGGCTCGGGAGGTCTCACTGAAGCTTTCTTT
once	TRBD1	TRBV4-1	TRBJ2-1	CATSPGTGVDEEQFF	TGCGCCACCTCGCCCGGGACAGGGGTGGACGAGGAGCAGTTCTTC
-	TRBD2	TRBV7-9	TRBJ2-2	CASSGSGGPRELFF	TGTGCCAGCAGCGGAAGCGGGGGCCCCCGGGAGCTGTTTTTT
few	-	TRBV5-5	TRBJ1-1	CASSNNGHPGTEAFF	TGTGCCAGCAGCAATAACGGGCACCCCGGGACAGAAGCTTTCTTT
-	-	TRBV19	TRBJ1-6	CASSITLHGRANSPLHF	TGTGCCAGTAGTATAACTCTGCATGGCAGGGCTAATTCACCCCTCCACTTT
once	TRBD1	TRBV18	TRBJ2-5	CASSLGQGMTETQYF	TGTGCCAGCTCCCTTGGACAGGGGATGACAGAGACCCAGTACTTC
-	-	TRBV10-2	TRBJ1-6	CASSEPMGSSYNSPLHF	TGCGCCAGCAGTGAGCCGATGGGGAGCTCCTATAATTCACCCCTCCACTTT
-	-	TRBV12-1	TRBJ2-5	CASSFARETQYF	TGTGCCAGCAGCTTTGCTCGGGAGACCCAGTACTTC
-	TRBD2	TRBV30	TRBJ2-1	CAWSGLAGNEQFF	TGTGCCTGGAGCGGACTAGCGGGGAATGAGCAGTTCTTC
-	-	TRBV27	TRBJ2-3	CASSLGGATDTQYF	TGTGCCAGCAGTTTGGGGGGGGCTACAGATACGCAGTATTTT
-	-	TRBV6-5	TRBJ1-3	CASSYFGPGSNTIYF	TGTGCCAGCAGTTACTTCGGCCCAGGTTCGAACACCATATATTTT
-	TRBD1	TRBV11-2	TRBJ2-7	CASSSPEGQVDEQYF	TGTGCCAGCAGCTCACCCGAAGGACAGGTAGACGAGCAGTACTTC
-	TRBD1	TRBV7-8	TRBJ1-3	CASSPGGQTGNTIYF	TGTGCCAGCAGCCCAGGGGGCCAAACTGGAAACACCATATATTTT
-	TRBD1	TRBV5-1	TRBJ2-5	CASSYQGAVGETQYF	TGCGCCAGCAGCTATCAGGGGGCGGTTGGAGAGACCCAGTACTTC
-	-	TRBV9	TRBJ2-2	CASSPDPGGPNTGELFF	TGTGCCAGCAGCCCCGATCCTGGGGGCCCGAACACCGGGGAGCTGTTTTTT
-	-	TRBV16	TRBJ1-3	CASSQSYSSGNTIYF	TGTGCCAGCAGCCAATCGTACTCCTCTGGAAACACCATATATTTT
-	-	TRBV7-9	TRBJ1-4	CASSLDNNEKLFF	TGTGCCAGCAGCTTAGACAATAATGAAAAACTGTTTTTT
-	TRBD2	TRBV19	TRBJ2-5	CASSSHPGIAGGQETQYF	TGTGCCAGTAGTTCCCACCCTGGGATAGCGGGGGGGCAAGAGACCCAGTACTTC
-	-	TRBV5-4	TRBJ2-5	CASSYDREETQYF	TGTGCCAGCAGCTACGACCGGGAAGAGACCCAGTACTTC
-	TRBD1	TRBV19	TRBJ2-3	CASTLDRDRGADTQYF	TGTGCCAGTACCCTGGACCGGGACAGGGGCGCAGATACGCAGTATTTT
-	TRBD1	TRBV2	TRBJ1-6	CASQGVRSSYNSPLHF	TGTGCCAGCCAGGGGGTCAGGAGCTCCTATAATTCACCCCTCCACTTT
-	-	TRBV10-3	TRBJ2-5	CAISRGHQETQYF	TGTGCCATCAGCCGAGGGCACCAAGAGACCCAGTACTTC
-	-	TRBV27	TRBJ1-3	CASSLSTGKAGNTIYF	TGTGCCAGCAGTTTATCAACAGGGAAGGCTGGAAACACCATATATTTT
-	-	TRBV9	TRBJ1-2	CASSVTQGPNYGYTF	TGTGCCAGCAGCGTGACCCAGGGCCCAAACTATGGCTACACCTTC
once	-	TRBV6-1	TRBJ2-2	CASSEYTGELFF	TGTGCCAGCAGTGAATATACCGGGGAGCTGTTTTTT
once	TRBD2	TRBV7-2	TRBJ2-5	CASSLWGGYQETQYF	TGTGCCAGCAGCTTATGGGGGGGTTACCAAGAGACCCAGTACTTC
-	-	TRBV5-1	TRBJ1-1	CASSFTGNTEAFF	TGCGCCAGCAGCTTTACAGGAAACACTGAAGCTTTCTTT
once	-	TRBV3-1/TRBV3-2	TRBJ2-4	CASSQDRVRGNIQYF	TGTGCCAGCAGCCAAGATCGAGTACGGGGAAACATTCAGTACTTC
-	-	TRBV6-5	TRBJ2-1	CASRTGNNEQFF	TGTGCCAGCAGAACAGGTAACAATGAGCAGTTCTTC
-	TRBD2	TRBV5-8	TRBJ2-7	CASIHGGARYEQYF	TGTGCCAGCATACACGGGGGGGCCCGGTACGAGCAGTACTTC
-	TRBD2	TRBV14	TRBJ2-7	CASSQILASYEQYF	TGTGCCAGCAGCCAAATACTAGCGTCCTACGAGCAGTACTTC
-	-	TRBV21-1	TRBJ2-6	CASSLRTAGANVLTF	TGTGCCAGCAGCCTACGAACGGCTGGGGCCAACGTCCTGACTTTC
-	-	TRBV5-1	TRBJ2-5	CASSPGAQGETQYF	TGCGCCAGCAGCCCCGGGGCCCAGGGGGAGACCCAGTACTTC
-	-	TRBV5-1	TRBJ2-1	CASSLVSLFEQFF	TGCGCCAGCAGCTTGGTGTCTTTGTTTGAGCAGTTCTTC
-	TRBD1	TRBV19	TRBJ2-7	CASSPQGWNYEQYF	TGTGCCAGTAGTCCACAGGGGTGGAACTACGAGCAGTACTTC
-	-	TRBV29-1	TRBJ2-1	CSAIGGSYNEQFF	TGCAGCGCCATAGGGGGTTCCTACAATGAGCAGTTCTTC
-	-	TRBV5-6	TRBJ1-2	CASSLGAFSFYGYTF	TGTGCCAGCAGCCTTGGTGCCTTCAGTTTCTATGGCTACACCTTC